The next 19 T cell receptor beta chains were all read from a single sample in a study of metastatic and nonmetastatic thyroid tumors. Patients underwent thyroid surgery, and none had received any treatment before it. Through MiXCR, TCRdb re-clonotyped the PCR reads. The sample shows about 24,000 clones, approximately 24% of them seen only once. The sample was tumor tissue. The receptors were gathered from a male donor with papillary thyroid cancer or a benign thyroid nodule (not recorded which). Some clones in this sample may be carry-over from other donors' samples.

This clone appeared a single time. The chain carries TRBV6-5 and TRBJ2-2; tentative D call: TRBD1 (5 bases). This CDR3 comprises 17 residues. Trimming pared 2 bases from V and 6 bases from J, leaving 19 bases between. CDR1 and CDR2 from the germline V gene are MNHEY and SVGAGI. The CDR3 DNA sequence: TGTGCCAGCAGTTACGGGGCAGGCGGCTGGCAACCCGGGGAGCTGTTTTTT. Translated, it gives CASSYGAGGWQPGELFF.

This clone was recorded many times. The chain joins TRBV20-1 to TRBJ2-1; D is possibly TRBD2 (5 bases). Trimming left V 5 bases short and J 9 bases short, with 14 bases between. This CDR3 is built from 12 residues. CDR1 and CDR2 (germline): DFQATT, SNEGSKA (reference sequence). CDR3 protein: CSAPFGGGEQFF. CDR3 in DNA: TGCAGTGCTCCCTTTGGTGGAGGTGAGCAGTTCTTC.

This clone has a count of ten or more. This sequence joins TRBV2 and TRBJ1-4; D may be TRBD1 (5 bases). Germline V gene data show CDR1 as SNHLY and CDR2 as FYNNEI. The CDR3 is made up of 17 amino acids. V was shortened by 5 bases and J by 0 bases, with 16 bases between the two germline ends. CDR3 nucleotides: TGTGCCAGCAGTCGCCCGGGCGGAGGGGCAACTAATGAAAAACTGTTTTTT. Protein product: CASSRPGGGATNEKLFF.

As to this clone: Because the CDR3 is missing its conserved closing phenylalanine or tryptophan, this is likely a read error. DNA for the CDR3: TGTGCCAACAGCCTCAAGCGGCTTCGGCTAGAGAACAATGAGCAGTTCTCC. It specifies CANSLKRLRLENNEQFS. This chain joins TRBV7-8 and TRBJ2-1, with D possibly matching TRBD2 (5 bases). The CDR3 runs 17 residues. Germline CDR1 and CDR2: SGHVS and FQNEAQ.

On this clone: Mismatch with germline at one junction end may stem from a read error. This chain joins TRBV9 and TRBJ2-1; 7 nucleotides agree with TRBD1. CDR3 size: 16 residues. Looked up from germline, CDR1 is SGDLS and CDR2 is YYNGEE. The CDR3 DNA reads TGTGGCAGCAGCTTACGACAGGGTAACGCCTACAATGCGCAGTTCTTC. This gives the protein CGSSLRQGNAYNAQFF.

This clone was seen many times. This chain connects TRBV6-5 to TRBJ1-1, with unresolved D. CDR3 length equals 11 residues. CDR1 MNHEY and CDR2 SVGAGI come from the germline V gene. Trimming shortened V by 2 bases and J by 6 bases, and 4 bases separated the two germline ends. The CDR3 is CASSYGAEAFF. In DNA, the CDR3 is TGTGCCAGCAGTTACGGGGCTGAAGCTTTCTTT.

This clone was counted many times. The CDR3 bases are TGCGCCAGCAGCTTGATGGGTTCGAACACTGAAGCTTTCTTT. It is translated as CASSLMGSNTEAFF. The chain employs TRBV5-1 and TRBJ1-1; the D is unclear. Germline assignment: CDR1 SGHRS and CDR2 YFSETQ. The CDR3 contains 14 residues. Trimming stripped 1 base from V and 1 base from J, with 8 bases between. The variable domain in full, with the rest retrieved from reference TRBV5-1 and TRBJ1-1, is KAGVTQTPRYLIKTRGQQVTLSCSPISGHRSVSWYQQTPGQGLQFLFEYFSETQRNKGNFPGRFSGRQFSNSRSEMNVSTLELGDSALYLCASSLMGSNTEAFFGQGTRLTVV.

The gene calls are TRBV5-6 and TRBJ2-3; D not resolved. The CDR3 contains 13 residues. V lost 7 bases to trimming and J lost 6 bases, with 15 bases between them. CDR1 and CDR2 (germline): SGHDT, YYEEEE. The DNA of the CDR3 is TGTGCCAGCGCCCCCGCAGGCCCGGATACGCAGTATTTT. This codes for CASAPAGPDTQYF.

The rearrangement joins TRBV7-9 to TRBJ1-1; the D is unclear. This CDR3 comprises 15 residues. Germline values: CDR1 SEHNR, CDR2 FQNEAQ (reference sequence). V was pared by 2 bases and J by 1 base, with 11 bases between. CDR3 sequence (DNA): TGTGCCAGCAGCTTAATTGACGGCCAGAACACTGAAGCTTTCTTT. Its translation: CASSLIDGQNTEAFF.

In the case of this clone: A read error is possible here, since a much larger clone lies one base away. Within the sample, other DNA sequences also encode this same CDR3. The chain employs TRBV5-1 and TRBJ2-2; TRBD1 might be the D (5 bases). The V gene lost 5 bases and the J gene lost 5 bases, with 19 bases spanning the gap. This CDR3 region has 16 residues. The germline V gene has CDR1 SGHRS and CDR2 YFSETQ. CDR3 nucleotides: TGCGCCAGCAGAGACCCTGGGCAGGGATCGACCGGGGAGCTGTTTTTT. This encodes CASRDPGQGSTGELFF. The full variable domain, rest sourced from reference TRBV5-1 and TRBJ2-2, is KAGVTQTPRYLIKTRGQQVTLSCSPISGHRSVSWYQQTPGQGLQFLFEYFSETQRNKGNFPGRFSGRQFSNSRSEMNVSTLELGDSALYLCASRDPGQGSTGELFFGEGSRLTVL.

This clone rates as medium-sized. Other DNA sequences of this sample code for an identical CDR3. The chain employs TRBV7-2 and TRBJ2-7; the match to TRBD1 covers 7 bases. The CDR3 consists of 12 residues. CDR1 is SGHTA, CDR2 FQGNSA, per germline. The V segment lost 5 bases and the J segment 6 bases; nucleotides outside the gene matches: 4. CDR3 in amino acids: CASSQNRGEQYF. The CDR3 nucleotides are TGTGCCAGCAGCCAAAACAGGGGCGAGCAGTACTTC. Full variable domain (remainder filled in from reference TRBV7-2 and TRBJ2-7): GAGVSQSPSNKVTEKGKDVELRCDPISGHTALYWYRQSLGQGLEFLIYFQGNSAPDKSGLPSDRFSAERTGGSVSTLTIQRTQQEDSAVYLCASSQNRGEQYFGPGTRLTVT.

In its sample, this clone was seen many times. The chain carries TRBV28 and TRBJ1-2, with TRBD1 identical over 12 bases. The CDR3 sequence is 16 residues long. The germline V gene has CDR1 MDHEN and CDR2 SYDVKM. The V gene end was trimmed by 6 bases and the J gene end by 4 bases; junction bases not matched to a gene: 9. CDR3 protein: CASRDSGTGGVYGYTF. CDR3 DNA sequence: TGTGCCAGCAGGGACTCCGGGACAGGGGGCGTCTATGGCTACACCTTC.

This clone was detected many times. J is TRBJ1-5 and V is TRBV19, with D perhaps matching TRBD1 (6 bases). The germline V gene encodes CDR1 LNHDA and CDR2 SQIVND (reference sequence). Trimming pared 7 bases from V and 4 bases from J, leaving 11 bases between. The CDR3 length is 13 residues. CDR3 residues: CASTFRGNQPQHF. CDR3 sequence (DNA): TGTGCCAGTACCTTCAGGGGAAATCAGCCCCAGCATTTT.

CDR3 nucleotide sequence: TGCAGTGCAAGGTCTTACAGGGGTTTCGAGCAGTACGTC. Amino acids: CSARSYRGFEQYV. This chain uses TRBV20-1 with TRBJ2-7; 7 bases map to TRBD1. The CDR3 covers 13 residues. The junction had 11 bases not matched to a gene; V was cut back by 6 bases and J by 6 bases. CDR1 is DFQATT, CDR2 SNEGSKA, per germline (reference sequence).

The J gene is TRBJ1-5, the V gene TRBV3-1; D gene ambiguous. This CDR3 comprises 15 residues. Germline V CDR1 and CDR2: LGHDT, YNNKEL (reference sequence). The ends were cut back, 4 bases at V and 7 bases at J, with 17 bases in the middle. The CDR3 here is CASSPWSSSGQPQHF. The CDR3 nucleotides are TGTGCCAGCAGCCCCTGGAGTTCCAGTGGCCAGCCCCAGCATTTT.

Notes on this clone: A much bigger clone sits one base away, suggesting this may be a read error. V gene TRBV9 combines with J gene TRBJ2-1, with 8 bases matching TRBD2. The germline V gene encodes CDR1 SGDLS and CDR2 YYNGEE. This CDR3 contains 15 residues. Germline trimming cut 1 base from V and 8 bases from J; bases unmatched to any gene: 8. CDR3 sequence reads: CASSVPLAVGDEQFF. CDR3 nucleotide sequence: TGTGCCAGCAGCGTACCACTAGCGGTAGGAGATGAGCAGTTCTTC.

To note about this clone: A much larger clone lies a single base off, so this may be a read error. Other DNA sequences of this sample code for an identical CDR3. The rearrangement uses TRBV27 and TRBJ1-4; tentative D call: TRBD1 (6 bases). V was cut by 1 base and J by 7 bases, with 16 bases left in between. CDR1 and CDR2 (germline): MNHEY, SMNVEV (reference sequence). The CDR3 consists of 16 residues. The CDR3 DNA follows: TGTGCCAGCAGTTTATTGCCCGGTACAGGGTCTGAAAAACTGTTTTTT. It yields the protein CASSLLPGTGSEKLFF.

This clone occurred many times. This rearrangement joins TRBV9 to TRBJ1-2; 8 nucleotides match TRBD1. V dropped 2 bases and J dropped 8; count of bases not matched to a gene: 11. The germline CDR1 and CDR2 sequences are SGDLS and YYNGEE. This CDR3 is 15 amino acids long. The CDR3 region is CASSVLTGERGGYTF. CDR3 nucleotides: TGTGCCAGCAGCGTTCTGACAGGGGAAAGAGGAGGCTACACCTTC.

Ten or more counts support this clone. The chain couples TRBV6-5 to TRBJ1-4, with 11 bases that match TRBD1. The CDR3 covers 17 residues. V was pared by 0 bases and J by 4 bases, with 4 bases of the junction left unmatched. Germline CDR1 reads MNHEY; CDR2 reads SVGAGI. The DNA for the CDR3 is TGTGCCAGCAGTTACTCCCGGACAGGGGGCGGTAATGAAAAACTGTTTTTT. The encoded protein is CASSYSRTGGGNEKLFF.